One and the same sample provided the 23 T cell receptor beta chains below, sequenced in a study of CD8 T cells in Susac syndrome. cDNA came from around 0.5 to 1 ug RNA primed by random hexamers. TCRdb fed the immunoSEQ multiplex PCR reads into MiXCR, producing one record per CDR3 protein. The table records more than 65,000 distinct CDR3 sequences, around 95% of them present only once. Sequences were obtained from CD8+ T cells from PBMCs. The source of these receptors is a human donor with multiple sclerosis.

The V call is TRBV6-2 or TRBV6-3, the J call TRBJ2-5; the match to TRBD2 covers 16 bases. CDR3 size: 16 residues. CDR1 is MNHEY and CDR2 is SVGEGT in the germline V gene. Trimming cost V 4 bases and J 4 bases; bases outside gene matches: 3. In DNA, the CDR3 is TGTGCCAGCAGTTCGGGACTAGCGGGGGGGCCAGAGACCCAGTACTTC. It encodes CASSSGLAGGPETQYF.

V and J are TRBV29-1 and TRBJ1-1; D possibly corresponds to TRBD1 (5 bases). The CDR3 has 13 residues. The V and J ends lost 1 base and 5 bases respectively, with 11 bases between them. Germline V gives CDR1 SQVTM, CDR2 ANQGSEA. CDR3 loop: CSVEGLQATEAFF. In DNA form, the CDR3 reads TGCAGCGTTGAAGGTTTACAGGCGACTGAAGCTTTCTTT.

The table lists this clonotype with a count of one. The CDR3 here is CASSEPQGETQYF. For the CDR3, the DNA is TGTGCCAGCAGTGAACCGCAGGGAGAGACCCAGTACTTC. This chain joins TRBV2 and TRBJ2-5; tentative D call: TRBD1 (5 bases). With 2 bases removed from V and 4 bases from J, the gap between germline ends came to 8 bases. This CDR3 is built from 13 residues. The germline CDR1 and CDR2 sequences are SNHLY and FYNNEI.

This clonotype was detected only once. The chain employs TRBV5-1 and TRBJ2-1; D is perhaps TRBD2 (6 bases). The V gene lost 4 bases and the J gene lost 4 bases, with 12 bases spanning the gap. The CDR3 is 14 amino acids. Germline-derived CDR1 and CDR2 are SGHRS and YFSETQ. The CDR3, as DNA: TGCGCCAGCAGCCCCGCAGGAGGGTACAATGAGCAGTTCTTC. Protein: CASSPAGGYNEQFF.

The CDR3 DNA reads TGCGCCAGCAGCTGGACCCTCTCGACAGGCGTAAACACTGAAGCTTTCTTT. It specifies CASSWTLSTGVNTEAFF. V gene TRBV5-1 combines with J gene TRBJ1-1, with D possibly matching TRBD1 (6 bases). Germline assignment: CDR1 SGHRS and CDR2 YFSETQ. Trimming shortened V by 3 bases and J by 2 bases, and 20 bases separated the two germline ends. This CDR3 is 17 amino acids long.

The chain is built from TRBV29-1 and TRBJ2-1; a weak D match, TRBD2 (6 bases). V shed 8 bases and J shed 2 bases, with 13 bases lying between them. The germline CDR1 and CDR2 sequences are SQVTM and ANQGSEA. The CDR3 loop spans 13 amino acids. The CDR3 region is CSITGLAYNEQFF. The CDR3 DNA reads as TGCAGCATTACGGGACTTGCCTACAATGAGCAGTTCTTC.

The rearrangement uses TRBV12-3 or TRBV12-4 and TRBJ2-5, with D maybe TRBD2 (6 bases). The V end lost 7 bases, the J end lost 4 bases, and 19 bases lay between the germline ends. The CDR3 spans 15 residues. The CDR3: CASNWDLDTPETQYF. CDR3 nucleotide sequence: TGTGCCAGCAATTGGGACTTGGACACACCAGAGACCCAGTACTTC.

This clonotype has a handful of counts. This rearrangement joins TRBV14 to TRBJ2-7; 7 nucleotides match TRBD1. The CDR3 extends over 14 amino acids. Germline CDR1 reads SGHDN; CDR2 reads FVKESK. V was clipped by 3 bases and J by 0 bases; unmatched bases: 2. The CDR3 sequence: CASSQGDSSYEQYF. Written as DNA, the CDR3 is TGTGCCAGCAGCCAGGGGGACAGCTCCTACGAGCAGTACTTC.

This sequence joins TRBV30 and TRBJ1-5; D unclear. CDR3 size: 13 residues. From germline, CDR1 is GTSNPN and CDR2 SVGIG (reference sequence). Trimming took 0 bases from V and 4 from J, leaving 7 bases between them. The DNA for the CDR3 is TGTGCCTGGAGTGTATGGGGAAATCAGCCCCAGCATTTT. The encoded protein is CAWSVWGNQPQHF. Based on the CDR3 plus reference TRBV30 and TRBJ1-5, the full variable domain is SQTIHQWPATLVQPVGSPLSLECTVEGTSNPNLYWYRQAAGRGLQLLFYSVGIGQISSEVPQNLSASRPQDRQFILSSKKLLLSDSGFYLCAWSVWGNQPQHFGDGTRLSIL.

This chain connects TRBV28 to TRBJ2-1; D possibly uses TRBD1 or TRBD2 (5 bases each). This CDR3 has 13 residues. In germline, CDR1 is MDHEN, CDR2 SYDVKM. V gave up 3 bases and J gave up 5 bases, with 8 bases separating them. DNA for the CDR3: TGTGCCAGCAGTTTTGTGGGGGACAATGAGCAGTTCTTC. It translates to CASSFVGDNEQFF.

The V and J genes are TRBV27 and TRBJ2-1, with 9 positions matching TRBD1. CDR1 is MNHEY and CDR2 is SMNVEV in the germline V gene (reference sequence). The CDR3 is made up of 14 amino acids. Trimming cost V 4 bases and J 10 bases; bases outside gene matches: 8. This chain's CDR3 is CASSWGQGRGEQFF. In DNA form, the CDR3 reads TGTGCCAGCAGTTGGGGACAGGGCAGGGGGGAGCAGTTCTTC.

The chain employs TRBV29-1 and TRBJ1-1, with 7 bases lining up with TRBD1. V lost 0 bases, J lost 5 bases, and 3 bases stayed unmatched. The CDR3 loop spans 13 amino acids. Germline V gene sequence: CDR1 SQVTM, CDR2 ANQGSEA. Here the CDR3 reads CSVEEAGGTEAFF. In nucleotides, the CDR3 is TGCAGCGTTGAAGAGGCAGGGGGGACTGAAGCTTTCTTT.

The CDR3 DNA follows: TGTGCCAGCAGTTTCCCGGGGACAGCGGGAGATACGCAGTATTTT. This encodes CASSFPGTAGDTQYF. The chain carries TRBV6-6 and TRBJ2-3; weak D call: TRBD1 (7 bases). V gave up 4 bases and J gave up 5 bases, with 16 bases separating them. CDR1 and CDR2 from the germline V gene are MNHNY and SVGAGI (reference sequence). The CDR3 spans 15 residues.

The gene calls are TRBV27 and TRBJ2-1; D is unresolved. The V and J ends lost 6 bases and 8 bases respectively, with 14 bases between them. The germline V gene encodes CDR1 MNHEY and CDR2 SMNVEV (reference sequence). The CDR3 loop spans 13 amino acids. Written as DNA, the CDR3 is TGTGCCAGCAGCCCCACCGGGTTCGATGAGCAGTTCTTC. This sequence encodes CASSPTGFDEQFF.

The CDR3 nucleotides are TGTGCCAGCAGCTCCGACGGGACTAGTAGATACAATGAGCAGTTCTTC. This encodes CASSSDGTSRYNEQFF. The genes are TRBV11-3 and TRBJ2-1; 8 bases map to TRBD2. The CDR3 length is 16 residues. Germline assignment: CDR1 SGHNT and CDR2 YENEEA. The J segment lost 4 bases and the V segment lost 4 bases, leaving 9 bases of the junction unmatched.

The rearrangement uses TRBV7-8 and TRBJ2-7; D may be TRBD2 (6 bases). From germline, CDR1 is SGHVS and CDR2 FQNEAQ. The CDR3 contains 15 residues. The V end was cut by 1 base, the J end by 3 bases, with 13 bases between. The CDR3 nucleotides are TGTGCCAGCAGCTTAGATCGGGGGTCCTACTACGAGCAGTACTTC. Translation gives CASSLDRGSYYEQYF.

The genes are TRBV29-1 and TRBJ2-7; 7 nucleotides align to TRBD2. Per the germline V gene, CDR1 is SQVTM and CDR2 is ANQGSEA. The CDR3 is made up of 13 amino acids. V trimming: 4 bases; J trimming: 3 bases; junction bases outside the gene matches: 6. The chain's CDR3 is CSVASGGLYEQYF. CDR3 DNA: TGCAGCGTTGCTAGCGGTGGGCTCTACGAGCAGTACTTC.

The J gene is TRBJ2-1, the V gene TRBV6-4, with D possibly being TRBD1 (6 bases). The germline V and J ends were trimmed by 6 bases and 3 bases, with 21 bases remaining between them. This CDR3 comprises 17 residues. Germline V CDR1 and CDR2: MRHNA, SNTAGT. This CDR3 is CASSDLETGGLYNEQFF. The CDR3, as DNA: TGTGCCAGCAGCGACCTCGAGACAGGAGGACTCTACAATGAGCAGTTCTTC.

The chain carries TRBV27 and TRBJ1-1, with D perhaps TRBD1 (6 bases). CDR3 length: 13 amino acids. Trimming pared 3 bases from V and 6 bases from J, leaving 11 bases between. Germline CDR1 is MNHEY and CDR2 is SMNVEV (reference sequence). CDR3 in DNA: TGTGCCAGCAGTTTTGGGGGCTCCCCTGAAGCTTTCTTT. Encoded protein: CASSFGGSPEAFF.

This chain links TRBV5-4 with TRBJ2-1; D might be TRBD2 (5 bases). This CDR3 contains 13 residues. The V end was cut by 3 bases, the J end by 7 bases, with 11 bases between. Per the germline V gene, CDR1 is SGHNT and CDR2 is YYREEE (reference sequence). Here the CDR3 reads CASSSPSGNEQFF. The CDR3 DNA reads TGTGCCAGCAGCTCCCCATCGGGAAATGAGCAGTTCTTC.

The rearrangement joins TRBV4-3 to TRBJ2-1, with D maybe TRBD2 (5 bases). Per the germline V gene, CDR1 is LGHNA and CDR2 is YSLEER. The V gene lost 0 bases and the J gene lost 4 bases, with 7 bases spanning the gap. This CDR3 comprises 14 residues. The CDR3 nucleotides read TGCGCCAGCAGCCAAGATCGAGGGTACAATGAGCAGTTCTTC. Its translation is CASSQDRGYNEQFF.

The rearrangement links TRBV7-2 to TRBJ2-5; perhaps TRBD2 as D (5 bases). From germline, CDR1 is SGHTA and CDR2 FQGNSA. This CDR3 comprises 15 residues. Trimming removed 7 bases at V and 5 bases at J, with 20 bases between. DNA of the CDR3: TGTGCCAGCACTTCAGGAGGTGCCCTCTGGGAGACCCAGTACTTC. Translating it yields CASTSGGALWETQYF.

The chain links TRBV12-3 or TRBV12-4 to TRBJ2-1; D is perhaps TRBD2 (5 bases). The germline V and J ends were trimmed by 3 bases and 6 bases, with 12 bases remaining between them. The CDR3 totals 14 residues. The CDR3 here is CASSFHGLLNEQFF. The CDR3 DNA sequence: TGTGCCAGCAGTTTCCACGGACTGCTCAATGAGCAGTTCTTC.